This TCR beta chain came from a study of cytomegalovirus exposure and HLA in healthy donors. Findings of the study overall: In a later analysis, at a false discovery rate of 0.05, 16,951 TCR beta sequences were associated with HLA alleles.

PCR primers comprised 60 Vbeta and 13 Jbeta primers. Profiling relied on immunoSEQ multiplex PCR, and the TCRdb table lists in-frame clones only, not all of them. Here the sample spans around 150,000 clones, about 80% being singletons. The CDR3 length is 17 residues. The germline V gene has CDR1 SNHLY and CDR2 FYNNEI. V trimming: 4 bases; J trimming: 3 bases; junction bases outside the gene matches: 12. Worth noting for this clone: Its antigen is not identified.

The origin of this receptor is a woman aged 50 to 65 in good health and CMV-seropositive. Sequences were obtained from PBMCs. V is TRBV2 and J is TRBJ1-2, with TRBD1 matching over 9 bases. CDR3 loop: CASSGVPGQGVDYGYTF. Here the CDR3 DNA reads TGTGCCAGCAGTGGTGTCCCGGGACAGGGAGTAGACTATGGCTACACCTTC. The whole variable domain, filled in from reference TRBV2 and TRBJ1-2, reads EPEVTQTPSHQVTQMGQEVILRCVPISNHLYFYWYRQILGQKVEFLVSFYNNEISEKSEIFDDQFSVERPDGSNFTLKIRSTKLEDSAMYFCASSGVPGQGVDYGYTFGSGTRLTVV.